This TCR beta chain appears in the sequencing data of a study of graft-versus-host responses after intestinal transplantation (dated by TCRdb to about 2021). Looking at the study overall: Multivisceral, liver-intestinal, or isolated intestinal transplants were received by the recipients. Anti-thymocyte globulin induction was given to all recipients, followed by maintenance tacrolimus and steroids for 2 to 3 years. After intestinal transplantation, graft-versus-host and host-versus-graft alloreactive T cell clones were followed in the graft, circulation and bone marrow using bulk TCR-beta CDR3 sequencing. A peak of at least 4% donor T cells among recipient peripheral blood mononuclear cells was the definition used for donor T cell macrochimerism. To identify alloreactive clones, pre-transplant mixed lymphocyte reaction products were sequenced and then compared with unstimulated pre-transplant donor and recipient T cells. Rather than being sequenced by the commercial service, samples from a few later patients were sequenced in-house on an Illumina MiSeq and processed with MiXCR. Of the 20 to 25 intestinal transplant recipients enrolled in the cohort, one of whom was a retransplant, a few patients without pretransplant specimens were excluded.

Reading the label with the study, this specimen's time point is: cells obtained before transplantation from donor or recipient. CD3+CD4+ and CD3+CD8+ populations were FACS-sorted from unstimulated pre-transplant donor and recipient cells taken from spleen or lymph nodes. Notes on this clone: It lacks a known antigen. No base quality values were provided; no much bigger clone lies one nucleotide off.

In the germline V gene, CDR1 corresponds to SGHVS and CDR2 to FNYEAQ. V loses 5 bases of germline sequence and J loses 5 bases, and the interval between the two ends is 24 bases. Taken from cysteine to phenylalanine, the CDR3 has 17 residues. Only CDR3 DNA remains: 51 bases, in frame from the first base. Here is what the overall study found, with its caveats: GvH clones were found in recipient bone marrow, and some of the GvH clones appeared earlier in ileal mucosa or blood, which is consistent with an intestinal mucosal origin. The conclusions were limited by the relatively low number and heterogeneity of the intestinal transplant patients. Peak levels of circulating GvH clones were associated with declines in HvG clones early after transplant. Patients with donor T cell macrochimerism had high GvH to HvG T cell clonal ratios in their allografts.

The library was prepared using the immunoSEQ multiplex PCR assay. For most patients, genomic DNA was isolated with the Qiagen DNeasy Blood and Tissue Kit and shipped frozen to Adaptive Biotechnologies for TCR sequencing. Adaptive Biotechnologies carried out high-throughput TCR-beta CDR3 sequencing of genomic DNA for most patients. In the original analysis: Adaptive's ImmunoSEQ software was the source of the TCR sequencing data for 15 to 20 patients, while a few other patients were processed with MiXCR and VDJtools. To correct CD4 versus CD8 sorting errors, sequences present in both subsets at a frequency ratio below 5:1 were removed. CDR3 nucleotide sequences shared by donor and recipient were removed because the origin of these sequences could not be assigned. To be classed as alloreactive, a clone needed at least 2-fold expansion over unstimulated cells and a minimum CFSE-low frequency of 0.002% (template counts) or 0.001% (read counts). Clones were considered mappable if detected in sequenced pre-transplant spleen, lymph node, or MLR CFSE-low populations of the donor or recipient. The cumulative frequency of alloreactive clones was calculated as a percentage of all sequences, weighted by copy number. The source is immuneACCESS, and TCRdb retained only in-frame sequences with V and J called. Part of the clones is not carried over; for the studies checked, unresolved V genes explain less than half of this, and the remainder is unexplained. Clonal size and the V and J genes are those of that table, whereas D and trimming came from the DNA. For this sample the table gives some 140,000 clones, of which around 90% were detected only once. The ten largest account for about 0.19% of the sample.

The chain is encoded by TRBV7-6 joined to TRBJ1-2, and possibly TRBD1, on 6 matching bases. Sequenced material: unstimulated CD4+ T cells sorted from spleen or lymph node cells, taken before intestinal transplant. This TCR derives from a human donor who received an intestinal transplant. In nucleotides, the sequence is TGTGCCAGCAGCCCTACCATGAATTCACAGGGCCCTTATGGCTACACCTTC. It is translated as CASSPTMNSQGPYGYTF. The variable domain in full, with residues beyond the CDR3 obtained from the reference TRBV7-6 and TRBJ1-2 genes, is GAGVSQSPRYKVTKRGQDVALRCDPISGHVSLYWYRQALGQGPEFLTYFNYEAQQDKSGLPNDRFSAERPEGSISTLTIQRTEQRDSAMYRCASSPTMNSQGPYGYTFGSGTRLTVV.